A selection of T cell receptor beta chains follows, all from one sample in a study of neurological immune-mediated disorders. TCRdb ran MiXCR on the 5' RACE reads and lists one entry per CDR3 protein. The sample consists of under 80,000 distinct CDR3 sequences, roughly 3.9% of them appearing once. Sequencing used PBMCs. These receptors originate from a man aged 25 to 40 with multiple sclerosis. Both conserved end residues are part of each CDR3. A D gene is named only where the DNA matches it firmly. A row's size may be missing; if present it is once, few, many or a size class.

>TRBJ1-1|few|TRBV5-1|.
TGCGCCAGCAGCTTGAATGGGGAGCACACTGAAGCTTTCTTT
CASSLNGEHTEAFF
>TRBJ2-4|few|TRBV5-1|.
TGCGCCAGCAGCTTGCGACAGAGCCACCTCAAGGGGGACATTCAGTACTTC
CASSLRQSHLKGDIQYF
>TRBJ2-1|many|TRBV20-1|TRBD1
TGCAGTGCTGAGGACAGGGTGGATGAGCAGTTCTTC
CSAEDRVDEQFF
>TRBJ1-1|many|TRBV5-1|.
TGCGCCAGCAGCTGGAGGGGAGGCGACACTGAAGCTTTCTTT
CASSWRGGDTEAFF
>TRBJ2-3|many|TRBV20-1|.
TGCAGTGCTAGAGGGGGACTGCACGGCACAGATACGCAGTATTTT
CSARGGLHGTDTQYF
>TRBJ1-4|many|TRBV15|.
TGTGCCACCAGGGGTTCTAATGAAAAACTGTTTTTT
CATRGSNEKLFF
>TRBJ2-7|many|TRBV21-1|.
TGTGCCAGCAGCAACCCACAGGTCGGGGCCTACGAGCAGTACTTC
CASSNPQVGAYEQYF
>TRBJ2-7|many|TRBV12-3/TRBV12-4|TRBD1
TGTGCCAGCAGCTACTCCGGGACAGGGGTAATCGAGCAGTACTTC
CASSYSGTGVIEQYF
>TRBJ2-3|many|TRBV5-1|.
TGCGCCAGCAGCTTCATCGTAACAGATACGCAGTATTTT
CASSFIVTDTQYF
>TRBJ1-5|many|TRBV20-1|.
TGCAGTGCTAGGGTGGGGGACCAGCCCCAGCATTTT
CSARVGDQPQHF
>TRBJ1-1|.|TRBV5-1|.
TGCGCCAGCAGCTTGGTATCTGAGGGGACTGAAGCTTTCTTT
CASSLVSEGTEAFF
>TRBJ1-1|many|TRBV25-1|.
TGTGCCAGCAGGGGGCAGGGCGTAACTGAAGCTTTCTTT
CASRGQGVTEAFF
>TRBJ2-3|many|TRBV5-1|.
TGCGCCAGCAGCTTCCGCACAGATACGCAGTATTTT
CASSFRTDTQYF
>TRBJ2-7|many|TRBV25-1|.
TGTGCCAGCAGTGAAGCAGGGTACGGCGAGCAGTACTTC
CASSEAGYGEQYF
>TRBJ1-6|.|TRBV6-2/TRBV6-3|TRBD1
TGTGCCAGCAGATCGGACAGGGTGGATTCACCCCTCAACTTT
CASRSDRVDSPLNF
>TRBJ1-1|many|TRBV5-1|.
TGCGCCAGCAGGGACGAGGGCGAGAGGTTCTGGGACACTGAAGCTTTCTTT
CASRDEGERFWDTEAFF